This T cell receptor (beta chain) was identified during a study of T-cell memory formation after mild COVID-19 (dated by TCRdb to the early 2020s). General notes on the study: TCR sequence clusters from the two donors were largely donor specific. The cohort comprised two young, previously healthy adult volunteers, one female and one male. In two donors, T-cell clones that expanded and contracted after mild COVID-19 were tracked by sequencing TCRalpha and TCRbeta repertoires over time. What the research found in general, with its limitations: Only two mild cases were covered in the study, and larger cohorts including severe cases with pre-infection samples were considered necessary. Clones contracting from day 15 to 85 had balanced CD4/CD8 phenotypes, while a second wave expanding from day 15 to 37 was biased towards CD4+. The second-wave clones that peaked on day 37 were not confirmed to be SARS-CoV-2 specific. Contracting CD4+ clones turned up mainly in the CM and EM memory subsets, whereas EMRA was where CD8+ clones were enriched. The detection of some responding clones in pre-infection memory suggests that pre-existing cross-reactive memory T cells joined the SARS-CoV-2 response.

This clonotype was counted only a few times. Its target antigen remains unknown. No base qualities exist here, and no much larger clone lies one base off it. Sequenced on an Illumina NovaSeq 6000. Using 5'RACE with constant-segment primers, TCRalpha and TCRbeta cDNA libraries were constructed, with sample barcodes and unique molecular identifiers added in the process. RNA was extracted from every sample with Trizol reagent. The libraries were amplified in two PCR steps, and the second step added a second sample barcode and Illumina TruSeq adapters. The libraries were sequenced on an Illumina NovaSeq using 2 x 150 bp paired-end reads. Regarding the original processing steps: With migec v1.2.7, reads were demultiplexed and then collapsed into UMI-guided consensus sequences. Using mixcr v2.1.11, UMI consensuses were aligned to TRA and TRB V and J templates and then assembled into clonotypes. A clonotype was counted as expanded or contracted only if both edgeR and NoisET called the change significant, with noise models trained on biological replicates. For edgeR calls, the thresholds were a false discovery rate-adjusted p below 0.01 and a log2 fold-change of 1. PCA with hierarchical clustering of max-normalized trajectories of the 1000 most abundant clonotypes was used as exploratory dynamics analysis. Each responding clone was given a CD4 or CD8 phenotype based on the CD4+ and CD8+ repertoires, which had been sequenced separately. TCRdb applied fastp at Q25 and MiXCR to the public reads, then kept only in-frame beta chains. All rows with the same CDR3 protein become a single entry with the most common DNA and genes. TCRdb, not the authors, supplied the V and J calls. For this sample the table gives approximately 580,000 distinct CDR3 sequences, of which about a fifth were detected only once. Of the sample, about 12% is held by the ten largest clones.

V trim: 5 bases; J trim: 5 bases; unmatched bases: 8. The CDR3, from cysteine to phenylalanine, totals 14 residues. Only CDR3 DNA remains: 42 bases, in frame from the first base. CDR1 LNHNV and CDR2 YYDKDF were looked up in the germline V gene (reference sequence). Ficoll-Paque density gradient centrifugation was the method used to isolate PBMCs. The source is an adult woman who had mild COVID-19 (a few samples of this study predate the infection). The sample titles of this study are shuffled in the database, so cell type and time point are left out; the donor was told from shared clones. This receptor chain uses TRBV15 and TRBJ2-7; 8 bases in the middle match TRBD1. Material: PBMCs or a T cell subset sorted from them (not recorded which). In nucleotides, the sequence is TGTGCCACCAGCCACGGCGACAGGGGCCACGAGCAGTACTTC. Translation gives CATSHGDRGHEQYF.